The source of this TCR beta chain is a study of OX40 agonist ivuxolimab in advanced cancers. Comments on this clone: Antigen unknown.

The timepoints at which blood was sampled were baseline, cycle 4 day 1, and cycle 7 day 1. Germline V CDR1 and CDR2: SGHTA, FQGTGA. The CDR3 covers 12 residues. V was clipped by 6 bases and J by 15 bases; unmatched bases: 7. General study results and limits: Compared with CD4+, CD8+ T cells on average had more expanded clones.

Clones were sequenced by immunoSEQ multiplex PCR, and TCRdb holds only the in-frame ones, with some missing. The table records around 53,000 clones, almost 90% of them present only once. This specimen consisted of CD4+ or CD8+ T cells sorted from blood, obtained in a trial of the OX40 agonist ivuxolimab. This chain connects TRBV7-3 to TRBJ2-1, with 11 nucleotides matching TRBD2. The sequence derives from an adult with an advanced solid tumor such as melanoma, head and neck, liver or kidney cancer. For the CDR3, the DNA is TGTGCCAGCAGTTCCGCTAGCGGGAGGCGGTTCTTC. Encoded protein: CASSSASGRRFF.